This TCR beta chain was captured by sequencing in a study of beta chain features in type 1 diabetes. Findings of the study overall: People with Type 1 diabetes carried modestly yet significantly shorter TCRB CDR3s in all four CD4+ subsets. When VDJ junctions were examined, type 1 diabetes patients showed fewer insertions and more deletions. Any HLA type influence on TCRB rearrangement was left unresolved here.

The isolated RNA, all of it, was reverse transcribed, so expressed TCRB transcripts were what got sequenced. The method was immunoSEQ multiplex PCR; TCRdb's version includes in-frame clones alone and lacks a portion of them. The data hold approximately 730,000 clones, with roughly 13% observed a single time. The germline gives CDR1 MNHEY, CDR2 SVGAGI. This CDR3 comprises 15 residues. There are a few counts of this clone. Its target is not known. Germline is not matched at one junction end, which may reflect a read error. The source of this sequence is a man aged 18 to 30 with type 1 diabetes. The sequenced material came from naive CD4+ T cells from blood. V is TRBV6-5 and J is TRBJ2-1; D uncertain. The CDR3 here is CASSLQSLSHNEQFF. DNA for the CDR3: TGTGCCAGCAGTCTACAGAGCCTCTCCCACAATGAGCAGTTCTTC.